The rows below give T cell receptor beta chains drawn from one sample of a study of CD8+CD57+ T cells in acquired aplastic anemia. A single record per CDR3 protein comes from TCRdb applying MiXCR to the reads. The table includes roughly 200,000 distinct CDR3 sequences, approximately 65% detected once. The specimen was sorted CD4+, CD8+, or CD8+CD57+ T cells (not recorded which) from PBMCs. These receptors were collected from a human donor with aplastic anemia. Each CDR3 is given with its conserved first and last residue. The D gene is left open where the match is weak. Not every row has a clone size; where given, it reads once, few, many or a size class.

j_call: TRBJ1-2; d_call: TRBD1; v_call: TRBV19; clone_size: many; cdr3_aa: CASGTGGRYGYTF; cdr3_nt: TGTGCCAGTGGGACAGGGGGCCGCTATGGCTACACCTTC
j_call: TRBJ1-2; d_call: .; v_call: TRBV7-8; clone_size: few; cdr3_aa: CASSLADRNYGYTF; cdr3_nt: TGTGCCAGCAGCTTGGCCGACAGAAACTATGGCTACACCTTC
j_call: TRBJ1-1; d_call: TRBD1; v_call: TRBV9; clone_size: .; cdr3_aa: CASSPRQGANTEAFF; cdr3_nt: TGTGCCAGCAGCCCAAGACAGGGGGCGAACACTGAAGCTTTCTTT
j_call: TRBJ2-7; d_call: .; v_call: TRBV7-9; clone_size: .; cdr3_aa: CASSRPGFPYEQYF; cdr3_nt: TGTGCCAGTAGCCGTCCGGGTTTCCCCTACGAGCAGTACTTC
j_call: TRBJ2-1; d_call: TRBD2; v_call: TRBV10-3; clone_size: .; cdr3_aa: CAISVGLAGGDNEQFF; cdr3_nt: TGTGCCATCAGTGTTGGACTAGCGGGAGGTGACAATGAGCAGTTCTTC
j_call: TRBJ1-1; d_call: .; v_call: TRBV24-1; clone_size: .; cdr3_aa: CATRAPGANTEAFF; cdr3_nt: TGTGCCACCAGAGCTCCGGGAGCGAACACTGAAGCTTTCTTT
j_call: TRBJ1-2; d_call: .; v_call: TRBV5-1; clone_size: .; cdr3_aa: CASSLEGGGAAKAIYGYTF; cdr3_nt: TGCGCCAGCAGCTTGGAAGGGGGGGGAGCTGCCAAAGCGATTTATGGCTACACCTTC
j_call: TRBJ1-1; d_call: .; v_call: TRBV9; clone_size: .; cdr3_aa: CASSVGAHTEAFF; cdr3_nt: TGTGCCAGCAGCGTAGGGGCCCACACTGAAGCTTTCTTT
j_call: TRBJ1-2; d_call: .; v_call: TRBV15; clone_size: few; cdr3_aa: CATSDPWDLRGYTF; cdr3_nt: TGTGCCACCAGCGATCCTTGGGATTTAAGGGGCTACACCTTC
j_call: TRBJ2-5; d_call: .; v_call: TRBV11-2; clone_size: .; cdr3_aa: CASSVGVWETQYF; cdr3_nt: TGTGCCAGCAGCGTAGGGGTATGGGAGACCCAGTACTTC
j_call: TRBJ2-5; d_call: .; v_call: TRBV7-7; clone_size: few; cdr3_aa: CASSSSAETQYF; cdr3_nt: TGTGCCAGCAGCTCTAGTGCAGAGACCCAGTACTTC
j_call: TRBJ2-3; d_call: .; v_call: TRBV7-9; clone_size: .; cdr3_aa: CASSHATDTQYF; cdr3_nt: TGTGCCAGCAGCCACGCCACAGATACGCAGTATTTT
j_call: TRBJ2-5; d_call: TRBD2; v_call: TRBV12-3/TRBV12-4; clone_size: once; cdr3_aa: CASSLSGGRTQETQYF; cdr3_nt: TGTGCCAGCAGTTTAAGCGGGGGGCGAACCCAAGAGACCCAGTACTTC
j_call: TRBJ2-3; d_call: .; v_call: TRBV6-4; clone_size: few; cdr3_aa: CASSDSKGTSTDTQYF; cdr3_nt: TGTGCCAGCAGTGACTCGAAGGGTACTAGCACAGATACGCAGTATTTT
j_call: TRBJ2-1; d_call: .; v_call: TRBV7-2; clone_size: .; cdr3_aa: CASSLTGFGDEQFF; cdr3_nt: TGCGCCAGCAGCTTAACAGGGTTCGGGGATGAGCAGTTCTTC
j_call: TRBJ2-5; d_call: TRBD2; v_call: TRBV2; clone_size: many; cdr3_aa: CASSESQLAGVQETQYF; cdr3_nt: TGTGCCAGCAGTGAATCTCAACTAGCGGGGGTGCAAGAGACCCAGTACTTC
j_call: TRBJ1-1; d_call: .; v_call: TRBV12-3/TRBV12-4; clone_size: .; cdr3_aa: CASGLSRSVTEAFF; cdr3_nt: TGTGCTAGTGGTTTGAGCAGAAGCGTAACTGAAGCTTTCTTT
j_call: TRBJ2-7; d_call: TRBD1; v_call: TRBV7-3; clone_size: .; cdr3_aa: CASIGQGKYEQYF; cdr3_nt: TGTGCCAGCATAGGACAGGGGAAATACGAGCAGTACTTC
j_call: TRBJ2-3; d_call: TRBD2; v_call: TRBV7-2; clone_size: .; cdr3_aa: CASSLAAGTSGGIGTDTQYF; cdr3_nt: TGTGCCAGCAGCTTAGCCGCAGGGACTAGCGGGGGGATCGGCACAGATACGCAGTATTTT
j_call: TRBJ1-3; d_call: .; v_call: TRBV7-8; clone_size: .; cdr3_aa: CASSLYETASGNTIYF; cdr3_nt: TGTGCCAGCAGCTTATATGAGACAGCCTCTGGAAACACCATATATTTT